This record concerns one T cell receptor beta chain sequence. This record comes from a study of cytomegalovirus exposure and HLA in healthy donors. V dropped 9 bases and J dropped 8 bases, with 11 bases sitting between them. Germline CDR1 is MNHEY and CDR2 is SMNVEV (reference sequence). The length of the CDR3 is 11 residues. PCR involved 60 Vbeta and 13 Jbeta primers. Using immunoSEQ multiplex PCR, the repertoire was profiled, and TCRdb retains in-frame clones only, with some absent. The top ten clones hold around 8.7% of a sample with roughly 43,000 clones, 50% to 75% of them seen once. Material for sequencing was PBMCs. This clonotype was sampled from a human donor in good health. The V call is TRBV27, the J call TRBJ2-1; possibly TRBD1 for D (5 bases). The CDR3 spells CASLGLDEQFF. The CDR3 DNA reads as TGTGCCAGTTTGGGGCTCGATGAGCAGTTCTTC.